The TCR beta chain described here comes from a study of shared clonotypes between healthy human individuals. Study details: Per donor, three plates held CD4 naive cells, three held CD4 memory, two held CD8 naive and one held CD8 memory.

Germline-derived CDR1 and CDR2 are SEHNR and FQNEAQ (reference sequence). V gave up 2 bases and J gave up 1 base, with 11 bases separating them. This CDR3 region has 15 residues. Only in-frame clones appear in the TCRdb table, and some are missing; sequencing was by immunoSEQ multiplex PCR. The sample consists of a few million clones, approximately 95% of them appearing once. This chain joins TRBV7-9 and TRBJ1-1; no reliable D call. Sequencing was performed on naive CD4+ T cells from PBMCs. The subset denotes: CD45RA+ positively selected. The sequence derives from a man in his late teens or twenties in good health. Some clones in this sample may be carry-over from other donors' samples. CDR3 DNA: TGTGCCAGCAGCTTAACTGGAACCCCGAACACTGAAGCTTTCTTT. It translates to CASSLTGTPNTEAFF.